Listed below are T cell receptor beta chains from one sample, sequenced in a study of shared clonotypes between healthy human individuals. Sequencing used immunoSEQ multiplex PCR; TCRdb keeps in-frame clones, though not all of them. The data contain about 2 million clones, roughly 95% of them singletons. The material sequenced was naive CD8+ T cells sorted from blood. The receptors originated from a young man in good health. Each CDR3 is given with its conserved first and last residue. The order of the fields is D gene, V gene, J gene, clone size, CDR3 protein, CDR3 DNA. The D gene is left open where the match is weak. Clone size is stated in some rows and not others, as once, few, many or a class when expanded.

>TRBD1|TRBV10-3|TRBJ1-5|-
CAISDTLPGQGSQPQHF
TGTGCCATCAGTGATACTCTCCCGGGACAGGGGAGCCAGCCCCAGCATTTT
>-|TRBV27|TRBJ2-6|-
CASSLRTAFSGANVLTF
TGTGCCAGCAGTTTAAGGACAGCGTTCTCTGGGGCCAACGTCCTGACTTTC
>-|TRBV6-1|TRBJ2-7|-
CASSESSYEQYF
TGTGCCAGCAGTGAATCCTCCTACGAGCAGTACTTC
>-|TRBV9|TRBJ2-3|-
CASSNAQGGTDTQYF
TGTGCCAGCAGCAATGCACAGGGAGGCACAGATACGCAGTATTTT
>TRBD1|TRBV2|TRBJ2-7|-
CASSQDRGLYEQYF
TGTGCCAGCAGTCAAGACAGGGGGCTCTACGAGCAGTACTTC
>TRBD1|TRBV2|TRBJ2-1|-
CASSGLKQDRGPLGQFF
TGTGCCAGCAGTGGGCTGAAGCAGGACAGGGGACCCCTGGGGCAGTTCTTC
>-|TRBV27|TRBJ1-1|-
CASSLFPADTEAFF
TGTGCCAGCAGTTTATTTCCGGCGGACACTGAAGCTTTCTTT
>TRBD2|TRBV5-4|TRBJ2-1|-
CASSYGTSGSNEQFF
TGTGCCAGCAGCTATGGGACTAGCGGGAGCAATGAGCAGTTCTTC
>TRBD1|TRBV4-1|TRBJ1-1|-
CASSQVAGGRDTEAFF
TGCGCCAGCAGCCAAGTCGCAGGGGGCCGGGACACTGAAGCTTTCTTT
>-|TRBV19|TRBJ2-7|-
CASIGEGGEQYF
TGTGCCAGTATAGGTGAGGGCGGCGAGCAGTACTTC
>-|TRBV7-9|TRBJ2-7|once
CASSRTGLYEQYF
TGTGCCAGCAGCAGAACCGGGCTGTACGAGCAGTACTTC
>TRBD1|TRBV6-1|TRBJ2-7|few
CASSDWGQSYEQYF
TGTGCCAGCAGTGATTGGGGACAGTCCTACGAGCAGTACTTC
>TRBD2|TRBV11-2|TRBJ2-7|once
CASSSSSGGYSYEQYF
TGTGCCAGCAGCTCCTCTAGCGGGGGGTATTCCTACGAGCAGTACTTC
>-|TRBV29-1|TRBJ2-2|-
CSVEYGTGELFF
TGCAGCGTTGAATACGGCACCGGGGAGCTGTTTTTT
>TRBD2|TRBV9|TRBJ2-1|-
CASSVYPSGTHNEQFF
TGTGCCAGCAGCGTATACCCTAGCGGGACCCACAATGAGCAGTTCTTC
>TRBD2|TRBV5-6|TRBJ2-7|-
CASSFQPGTSVLCEQYF
TGTGCCAGCAGCTTCCAGCCCGGGACTAGCGTTCTCTGCGAGCAGTACTTC
>TRBD1|TRBV6-4|TRBJ1-1|-
CASSRTGRTEAFF
TGTGCCAGCAGTCGGACAGGGCGGACTGAAGCTTTCTTT
>-|TRBV6-5|TRBJ1-1|-
CATTDSMNTEAFF
TGTGCCACCACGGACAGCATGAACACTGAAGCTTTCTTT
>TRBD2|TRBV7-7|TRBJ2-1|-
CASSLAVTSGANEQFF
TGTGCTAGCAGCTTAGCGGTGACTAGCGGGGCAAATGAGCAGTTCTTC
>TRBD2|TRBV5-1|TRBJ2-7|-
CASSLESLAGGYEQYF
TGCGCCAGCAGCTTGGAATCCCTAGCGGGAGGGTACGAGCAGTACTTC
>-|TRBV6-1|TRBJ1-1|-
CASSVGFMNTEAFF
TGTGCCAGCAGTGTTGGGTTTATGAACACTGAAGCTTTCTTT
>TRBD2|TRBV4-1|TRBJ2-3|-
CASSLHTRTSGVRDSTDTQYF
TGCGCCAGCAGCCTCCACACCCGGACTAGCGGGGTCCGGGACAGCACAGATACGCAGTATTTT
>TRBD2|TRBV5-4|TRBJ2-3|-
CASSFGLRLAGGPWTDTQYF
TGTGCCAGCAGCTTTGGCCTAAGACTAGCGGGAGGGCCGTGGACAGATACGCAGTATTTT
>-|TRBV28|TRBJ2-7|few
CASSLRGSYEQYF
TGTGCCAGCAGTTTACGGGGTTCCTACGAGCAGTACTTC